This T cell receptor beta chain was sequenced during a study of a mutant IDH1 vaccine in newly diagnosed glioma. Study context: In weeks 1, 3, 5, 7, 11, 15, 19 and 23, patients were vaccinated. Investigators started vaccination 4-6 weeks after radiotherapy alone, or with temozolomide cycles. Patients were pretreated with radiotherapy, temozolomide, or both, mostly both.

The data were produced by immunoSEQ multiplex PCR, yet TCRdb's version contains in-frame clones alone and is incomplete. Of around 30,000 clones in the sample, over 75% were seen once. This clone was seen only once. Its antigen is unidentified. Time point in this sample: week 23, last vaccination. What each vaccine dose contained was 300 ug of mutant IDH1 20-mer peptide, accompanied by topical imiquimod. Donors had new WHO grade 3 or 4 IDH1-mutant, ATRX-lost astrocytomas. The length of the CDR3 is 14 residues. With V trimmed by 5 bases and J by 3 bases, 6 bases remained unmatched. Germline CDR1 is MNHEY and CDR2 is SVGAGI.

The origin of this receptor is a man in his forties with glioma. This chain uses TRBV6-5 with TRBJ2-5; 7 bases map to TRBD1. The source was PBMCs, collected from a glioma patient whose treatment included an IDH1 peptide vaccine. This chain's CDR3 is CASSRRDSKETQYF. In DNA form, the CDR3 reads TGTGCCAGCAGTCGACGGGACAGTAAAGAGACCCAGTACTTC.